This T cell receptor (beta chain) was captured by sequencing in a study of blood T cells in healthy people across ages. Germline CDR1 is SGHVS and CDR2 is FQNEAQ. The CDR3 consists of 16 residues. The junction had 10 bases not matched to a gene; V was cut back by 5 bases and J by 9 bases. Through a sample-barcoded 5' primer and a J-beta primer mix, a second PCR was run for about 6 to 11 cycles. TCRdb independently ran MiXCR on the 5' RACE reads; one entry per CDR3 protein. The repertoire holds fewer than 2,000,000 distinct CDR3 sequences, around 36% seen once, with approximately 10% in the top ten. This clonotype was found a few times.

The material sequenced was blood. The chain combines TRBV7-8 with TRBJ2-1; 13 bases are a match to TRBD2. The TCR was taken from a woman aged 30 to 39 in good health. The DNA of the CDR3 is TGTGCCAGCAGCGCACTAGCGGGGGGGTCGATAGGTGAGCAGTTCTTC. It yields the protein CASSALAGGSIGEQFF. Using reference TRBV7-8 and TRBJ2-1 for the parts outside the CDR3, the full variable domain is GAGVSQSPRYKVAKRGQDVALRCDPISGHVSLFWYQQALGQGPEFLTYFQNEAQLDKSGLPSDRFFAERPEGSVSTLKIQRTQQEDSAVYLCASSALAGGSIGEQFFGPGTRLTVL.